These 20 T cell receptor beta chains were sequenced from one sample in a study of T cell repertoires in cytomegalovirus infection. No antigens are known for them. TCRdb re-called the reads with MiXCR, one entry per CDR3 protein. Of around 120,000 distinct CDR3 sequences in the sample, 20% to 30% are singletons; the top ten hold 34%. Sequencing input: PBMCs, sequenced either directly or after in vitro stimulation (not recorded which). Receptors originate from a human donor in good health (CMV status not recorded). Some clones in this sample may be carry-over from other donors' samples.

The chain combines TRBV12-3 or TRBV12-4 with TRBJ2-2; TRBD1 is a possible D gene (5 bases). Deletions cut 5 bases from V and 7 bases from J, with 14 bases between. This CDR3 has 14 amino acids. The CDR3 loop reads CASSGQVVGGELFF. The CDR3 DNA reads TGTGCCAGCAGTGGACAAGTGGTAGGCGGGGAGCTGTTTTTT.

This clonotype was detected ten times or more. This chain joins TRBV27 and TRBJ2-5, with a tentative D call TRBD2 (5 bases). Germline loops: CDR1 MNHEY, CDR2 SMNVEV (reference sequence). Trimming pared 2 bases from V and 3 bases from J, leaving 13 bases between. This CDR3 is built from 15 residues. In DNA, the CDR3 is TGTGCCAGCAGTTTAACGCTTGAGCGGAAAGAGACCCAGTACTTC. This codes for CASSLTLERKETQYF.

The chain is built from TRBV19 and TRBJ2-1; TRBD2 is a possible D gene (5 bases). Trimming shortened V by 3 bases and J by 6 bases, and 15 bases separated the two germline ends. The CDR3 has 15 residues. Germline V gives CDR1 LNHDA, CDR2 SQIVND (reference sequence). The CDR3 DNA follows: TGTGCCAGTAGTATTTCTGGACTCAGCCCCAATGAGCAGTTCTTC. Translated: CASSISGLSPNEQFF.

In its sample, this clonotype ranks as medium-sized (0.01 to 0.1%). The CDR3 region is CASSSFSEGPVNTEAFF. In DNA form, the CDR3 reads TGTGCCAGCAGTTCCTTTTCAGAGGGGCCAGTGAACACTGAAGCTTTCTTT. This chain links TRBV28 with TRBJ1-1; TRBD1 is a possible D gene (5 bases). Germline assignment: CDR1 MDHEN and CDR2 SYDVKM. With 4 bases removed from V and 0 bases from J, the gap between germline ends came to 18 bases. The CDR3 contains 17 residues.

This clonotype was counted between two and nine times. Written as DNA, the CDR3 is TGTGCCAGCAGCTTGGACCCCCCTGCGACCTACAATGAGCAGTTCTTC. This translates into CASSLDPPATYNEQFF. V gene TRBV7-9 combines with J gene TRBJ2-1; no reliable D call. Germline CDR1 and CDR2: SEHNR and FQNEAQ (reference sequence). V was cut by 3 bases and J by 2 bases, with 14 bases left in between. There are 16 residues in the CDR3.

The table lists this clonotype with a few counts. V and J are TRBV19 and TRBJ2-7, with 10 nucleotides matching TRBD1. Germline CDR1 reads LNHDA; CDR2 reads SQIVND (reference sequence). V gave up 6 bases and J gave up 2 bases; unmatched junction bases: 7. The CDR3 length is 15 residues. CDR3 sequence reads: CASSKPGQGTYEQYF. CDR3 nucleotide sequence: TGTGCCAGTAGCAAACCGGGACAGGGGACCTACGAGCAGTACTTC.

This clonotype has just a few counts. Here the CDR3 reads CASSVTAGGLDEQYF. CDR3 coding DNA: TGTGCCAGCAGCGTAACAGCGGGAGGCTTAGACGAGCAGTACTTC. The rearrangement uses TRBV9 and TRBJ2-7; TRBD2 matches at 9 bases. Germline assignment: CDR1 SGDLS and CDR2 YYNGEE. V shed 1 base and J 5 bases; nucleotides not matched to a gene: 7. This CDR3 region has 15 residues.

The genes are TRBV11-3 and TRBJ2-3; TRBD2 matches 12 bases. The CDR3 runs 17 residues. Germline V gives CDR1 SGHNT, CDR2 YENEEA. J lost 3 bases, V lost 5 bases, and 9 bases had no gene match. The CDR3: CASSQAGLAGWTDTQYF. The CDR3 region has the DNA TGTGCCAGCAGCCAAGCTGGACTAGCGGGATGGACAGATACGCAGTATTTT.

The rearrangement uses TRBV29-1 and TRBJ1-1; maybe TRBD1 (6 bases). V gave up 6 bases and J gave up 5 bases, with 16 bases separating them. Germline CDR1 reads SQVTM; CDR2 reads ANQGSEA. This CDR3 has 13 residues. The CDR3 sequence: CSVARGGWTEAFF. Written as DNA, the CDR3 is TGCAGCGTCGCCAGGGGAGGATGGACTGAAGCTTTCTTT.

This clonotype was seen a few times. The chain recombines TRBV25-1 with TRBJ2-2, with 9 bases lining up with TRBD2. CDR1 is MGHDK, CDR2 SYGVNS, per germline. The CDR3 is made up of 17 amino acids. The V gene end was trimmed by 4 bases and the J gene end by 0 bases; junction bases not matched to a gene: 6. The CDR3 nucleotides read TGTGCCAGCAGTGGAGTGGCTAGCGGGACGAACACCGGGGAGCTGTTTTTT. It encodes CASSGVASGTNTGELFF.

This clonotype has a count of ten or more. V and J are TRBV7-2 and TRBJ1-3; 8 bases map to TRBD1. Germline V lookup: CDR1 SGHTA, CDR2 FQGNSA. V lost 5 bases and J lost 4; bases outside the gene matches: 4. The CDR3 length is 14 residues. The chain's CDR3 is CASSPRTGGNTIYF. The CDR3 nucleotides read TGTGCCAGCAGCCCCCGGACAGGGGGAAACACCATATATTTT.

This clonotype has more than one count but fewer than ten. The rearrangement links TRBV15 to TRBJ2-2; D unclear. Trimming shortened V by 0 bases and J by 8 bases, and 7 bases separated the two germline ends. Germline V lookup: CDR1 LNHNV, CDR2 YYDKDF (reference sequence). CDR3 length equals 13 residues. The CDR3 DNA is TGTGCCACCAGCAGAGATATTACGGGGGAGCTGTTTTTT. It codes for CATSRDITGELFF.

The DNA for the CDR3 is TGTGCCAGCAGTTCCCAGGGTAATTGGGATACGCAGTATTTT. Translating it yields CASSSQGNWDTQYF. The chain uses TRBV7-6 and TRBJ2-3, with a possible D match to TRBD1 (5 bases). The CDR3 has 14 residues. The V end was cut by 6 bases, the J end by 6 bases, with 16 bases between. Germline assignment: CDR1 SGHVS and CDR2 FNYEAQ.

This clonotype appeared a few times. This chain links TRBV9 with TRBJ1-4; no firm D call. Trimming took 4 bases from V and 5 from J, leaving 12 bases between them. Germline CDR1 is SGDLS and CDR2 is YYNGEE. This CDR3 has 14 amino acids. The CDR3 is CASSPSPTNEKLFF. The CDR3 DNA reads TGTGCCAGCAGCCCGAGCCCGACAAATGAAAAACTGTTTTTT.

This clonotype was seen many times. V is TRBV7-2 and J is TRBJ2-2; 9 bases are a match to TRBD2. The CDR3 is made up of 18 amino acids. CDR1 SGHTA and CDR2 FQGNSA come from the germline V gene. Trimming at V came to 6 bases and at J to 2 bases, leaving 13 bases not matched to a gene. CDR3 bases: TGTGCCAGCAGACTTAGGGCTAGCGGGACTCTAAACACCGGGGAGCTGTTTTTT. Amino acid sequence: CASRLRASGTLNTGELFF. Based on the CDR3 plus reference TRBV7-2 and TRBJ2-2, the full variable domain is GAGVSQSPSNKVTEKGKDVELRCDPISGHTALYWYRQSLGQGLEFLIYFQGNSAPDKSGLPSDRFSAERTGGSVSTLTIQRTQQEDSAVYLCASRLRASGTLNTGELFFGEGSRLTVL.

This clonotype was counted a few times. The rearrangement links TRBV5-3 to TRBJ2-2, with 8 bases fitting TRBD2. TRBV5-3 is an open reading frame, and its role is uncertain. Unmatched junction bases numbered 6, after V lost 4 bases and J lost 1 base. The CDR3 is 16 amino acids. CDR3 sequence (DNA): TGTGCCAGAAGCGGGATAGCGGGGCTGAACACCGGGGAGCTGTTTTTT. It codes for CARSGIAGLNTGELFF.

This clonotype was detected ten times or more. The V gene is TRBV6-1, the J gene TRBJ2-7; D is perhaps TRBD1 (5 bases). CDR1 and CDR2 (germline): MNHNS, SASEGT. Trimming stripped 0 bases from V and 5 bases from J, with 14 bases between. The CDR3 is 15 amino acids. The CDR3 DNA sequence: TGTGCCAGCAGTGAAGCGCTACATAGGGGCCACGAGCAGTACGTC. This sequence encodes CASSEALHRGHEQYV.

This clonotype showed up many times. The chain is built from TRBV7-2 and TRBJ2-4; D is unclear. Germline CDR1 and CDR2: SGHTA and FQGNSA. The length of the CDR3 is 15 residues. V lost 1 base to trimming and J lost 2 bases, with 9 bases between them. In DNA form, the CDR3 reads TGTGCCAGCAGCTTAGTCGACGGACCCAAAAACATTCAGTACTTC. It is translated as CASSLVDGPKNIQYF.

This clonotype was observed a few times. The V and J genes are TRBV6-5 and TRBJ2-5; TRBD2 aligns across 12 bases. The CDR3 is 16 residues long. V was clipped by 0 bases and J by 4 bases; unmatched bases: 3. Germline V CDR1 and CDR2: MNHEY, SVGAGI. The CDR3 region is CASSYSRLAGVETQYF. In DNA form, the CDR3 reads TGTGCCAGCAGTTACTCGAGACTAGCGGGAGTAGAGACCCAGTACTTC.

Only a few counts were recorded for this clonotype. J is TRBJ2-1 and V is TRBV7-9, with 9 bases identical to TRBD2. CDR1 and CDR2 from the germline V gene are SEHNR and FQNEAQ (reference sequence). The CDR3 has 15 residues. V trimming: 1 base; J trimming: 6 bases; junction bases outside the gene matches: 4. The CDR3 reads CASSLVGTSINEQFF. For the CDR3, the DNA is TGTGCCAGCAGCTTAGTGGGGACTAGCATCAATGAGCAGTTCTTC.